This T cell receptor beta chain was obtained from a study of CXCR3-negative and CXCR3-positive naive CD8 T cells. Libraries were UMI-labeled 5' RACE TRB cDNA. TCRdb derives one entry per CDR3 protein from the 5' RACE reads, leaving out DNA. This listing includes about 57,000 distinct CDR3 sequences. Whole-study results and caveats: Higher TRB CDR3 hydrophobicity marked CXCR3-positive naive cells relative to CXCR3-negative naive cells. Diversity ran similarly high across both naive subsets but far lower in memory CD8+ cells.

Comments on this clonotype: Its antigen is as yet unknown.

The sequenced sample was naive CXCR3+ CD8+ T cells from blood. Subset meaning: CD45RO-CCR7+CD27+CD95- naive CD8+ T cells expressing CXCR3 (TNR3+). This TCR was recovered from a human donor in good health. Some clones in this sample may be carry-over from other donors' samples.

CDR3 sequence reads: CASSLDSYTGAFF. The chain links TRBV7-6 to TRBJ1-1; no DNA is available, so the TRBD1 call from TCRdb remains unchecked. This CDR3 region has 13 residues. Germline V CDR1 and CDR2: SGHVS, FNYEAQ.